These 9 T cell receptor beta chains share one sample of origin, sequenced in a study of cytomegalovirus exposure and HLA in healthy donors. Researchers ran the PCR with 60 Vbeta and 13 Jbeta primers. Sequencing used immunoSEQ multiplex PCR; TCRdb keeps in-frame clones, though not all of them. This sample yields 85,000 to 100,000 clones, of which about 76% are seen a single time; roughly 8.3% belongs to the top ten. Sequencing was carried out using PBMCs. The receptors originated from a human donor in good health.

This clone has just a few counts. This chain joins TRBV7-9 and TRBJ1-2, with 7 bases that match TRBD1. V trimming: 5 bases; J trimming: 8 bases; junction bases outside the gene matches: 8. Germline V gene sequence: CDR1 SEHNR, CDR2 FQNEAQ (reference sequence). This CDR3 is built from 13 residues. In DNA form, the CDR3 reads TGTGCCAGCAGCCCTACAGGGGTGGAGGGCTACACCTTC. Translation: CASSPTGVEGYTF.

A remark on this clone: The junction departs from germline at one end; a sequencing error may be responsible. The V call is TRBV7-9, the J call TRBJ2-7; TRBD2 might be the D (6 bases). This CDR3 region has 16 residues. Germline CDR1 and CDR2: SEHNR and FQNEAQ (reference sequence). DNA for the CDR3: TGTTCCAGCAGCAACATACCGGGAGAGGGCCCCTACGAGCAGTACTTC. This codes for CSSSNIPGEGPYEQYF. The full variable domain, completed using reference TRBV7-9 and TRBJ2-7, is DTGVSQNPRHKITKRGQNVTFRCDPISEHNRLYWYRQTLGQGPEFLTYFQNEAQLEKSRLLSDRFSAERPKGSFSTLEIQRTEQGDSAMYLCSSSNIPGEGPYEQYFGPGTRLTVT.

The chain joins TRBV30 to TRBJ1-5; weak D call: TRBD1 (5 bases). This CDR3 is 14 amino acids long. The V and J ends lost 3 bases and 4 bases respectively, with 13 bases between them. CDR1 GTSNPN and CDR2 SVGIG come from the germline V gene (reference sequence). CDR3 sequence: CAWSGTLTNQPQHF. In DNA, the CDR3 is TGTGCCTGGAGCGGGACTCTAACAAATCAGCCCCAGCATTTT.

This clone was counted only a few times. This chain connects TRBV5-1 to TRBJ1-1; 8 nucleotides match TRBD1. Germline CDR1 is SGHRS and CDR2 is YFSETQ. V shed 4 bases, J shed 1 base, and the junction held 9 bases outside the gene matches. This CDR3 has 16 amino acids. CDR3 region: CASSVHPGQENTEAFF. The CDR3 DNA reads TGCGCCAGCAGCGTTCATCCGGGACAGGAGAACACTGAAGCTTTCTTT.

As DNA, the CDR3 is TGTGCCAGCAGCAGATTGAACACTGAAGCTTTCTTT. Protein product: CASSRLNTEAFF. The V and J genes are TRBV6-5 and TRBJ1-1; D gene uncertain. The CDR3 runs 12 residues. CDR1 and CDR2 (germline): MNHEY, SVGAGI. The ends were cut back, 6 bases at V and 0 bases at J, with 5 bases in the middle.

The V gene is TRBV6-1, the J gene TRBJ1-5, with D hard to call. Looked up from germline, CDR1 is MNHNS and CDR2 is SASEGT. The CDR3 has 11 amino acids. Trimming shortened V by 5 bases and J by 6 bases, and 5 bases separated the two germline ends. The CDR3, as DNA: TGTGCCAGCAGTTATCGTCAGCCCCAGCATTTT. It yields the protein CASSYRQPQHF.

The chain employs TRBV27 and TRBJ1-1; TRBD1 agrees at 7 bases. J gave up 0 bases and V 5 bases, and 3 bases lay outside the gene matches. Germline CDR1 reads MNHEY; CDR2 reads SMNVEV (reference sequence). CDR3 length equals 14 residues. CDR3 DNA sequence: TGTGCCAGCAGTCGGGGACAGATGAACACTGAAGCTTTCTTT. Its translation: CASSRGQMNTEAFF.

The CDR3 coding sequence is TGTGCCAGCAACAACCTCAGGGACAGATACTACGAGCAGTACTTC. Protein product: CASNNLRDRYYEQYF. The V call is TRBV6-5, the J call TRBJ2-5, with 7 bases identical to TRBD1. The J call may not be correct, given that the DNA end is closer to TRBJ2-7. CDR3 size: 15 residues. Germline CDR1 MNHEY, CDR2 SVGAGI.

The gene calls are TRBV10-3 and TRBJ1-5; unclear D gene. Per germline, CDR1 ENHRY and CDR2 SYGVKD. V was trimmed by 7 bases and J by 5 bases, leaving 12 bases between them. The CDR3 is made up of 13 amino acids. The CDR3: CAITESEYQPQHF. CDR3 nucleotide sequence: TGTGCCATCACCGAGTCTGAGTATCAGCCCCAGCATTTT.